A selection of T cell receptor beta chains follows, all from one sample in a study of CD8 T cells in ankylosing spondylitis. TCRdb analysed the 5' RACE reads with MiXCR anew, one entry per CDR3 protein. The data show over 200,000 distinct CDR3 sequences, approximately 20% seen once. Sequencing was performed on blood, either unsorted or a sorted T cell fraction (not recorded which). The receptors originated from a male donor with ankylosing spondylitis. CDR3s include the opening cysteine and the closing phenylalanine or tryptophan. D genes are given only for firm matches. Not all rows give a size; the values are once, few, many and, for expanded clones, a class.

d_call	clone_size	v_call	j_call	cdr3_nt	cdr3_aa
-	-	TRBV4-1	TRBJ1-5	TGCGCCAGCAGCCAAGATCTGGGGGCTGGGCAGCCCCAGCATTTT	CASSQDLGAGQPQHF
TRBD2	few	TRBV7-8	TRBJ2-5	TGTGCCAGCAGCTTGGAACTAGCGGGAGGTTTTGAGACCCAGTACTTC	CASSLELAGGFETQYF
-	many	TRBV28	TRBJ2-2	TGTGCCAGCAGTGTCCAGGGTGCCGGGGAGCTGTTTTTT	CASSVQGAGELFF
-	few	TRBV15	TRBJ2-3	TGTGCCACCAGCTCCCTCTGGAGGGAGACAGATACGCAGTATTTT	CATSSLWRETDTQYF
-	few	TRBV28	TRBJ1-2	TGTGCCAGCAGTTTAGATGGGACGGCCATAATAGAGGGCTACACCTTC	CASSLDGTAIIEGYTF
-	-	TRBV28	TRBJ1-5	TGTGCCAGCATCTTGGCGTTTAGCAATCAGCCCCAGCATTTT	CASILAFSNQPQHF
TRBD1	few	TRBV4-1	TRBJ1-3	TGCGCCAGCAGGGGACAGGGCGGAAACACCATATATTTT	CASRGQGGNTIYF
TRBD1	-	TRBV28	TRBJ2-1	TGTGCCAGCAGTTTATTACAGGGGGCAAGGAATGAGCAGTTCTTC	CASSLLQGARNEQFF
-	few	TRBV20-1	TRBJ1-5	TGCAGTGCTAGAGGGCAGGATAATCAGCCCCAGCATTTT	CSARGQDNQPQHF
-	few	TRBV7-6	TRBJ2-7	TGTGCCAGCAGCCCCTACGGAGATCCCATGAGGCAGTACTTC	CASSPYGDPMRQYF
-	-	TRBV20-1	TRBJ2-7	TGCAGTGCTAGGGACGACAGTCGTCTCCTCGAGCAGTACTTC	CSARDDSRLLEQYF
TRBD2	many	TRBV12-3/TRBV12-4	TRBJ2-1	TGTGCCAGCAGCCCTACTAGCGACGGACGTTACAATGAGCAGTTCTTC	CASSPTSDGRYNEQFF
-	many	TRBV10-2	TRBJ2-2	TGCGCCAGCAGTGCAGGCAGCACCGGGGAGCTGTTTTTT	CASSAGSTGELFF
TRBD1	-	TRBV5-1	TRBJ1-1	TGCGCCAGCCGACAGGGGGAGGCTGAAGCTTTCTTT	CASRQGEAEAFF
-	few	TRBV6-1	TRBJ1-1	TGTGCCAGCAGAACGGGACAAACGAACACTGAAGCTTTCTTT	CASRTGQTNTEAFF
TRBD1	few	TRBV7-9	TRBJ1-4	TGTGCCAGCAGCGCGTGGTCGGGACAGACTAATGAAAAACTGTTTTTT	CASSAWSGQTNEKLFF
-	-	TRBV12-3/TRBV12-4	TRBJ2-7	TGTGCCAGCTGGGGGCCCAGGCAGTACTTC	CASWGPRQYF
TRBD1	-	TRBV12-3/TRBV12-4	TRBJ1-3	TGTGCCAGCAGTATGCGCGGGACAGGCGGAAACACCATATATTTT	CASSMRGTGGNTIYF
TRBD2	-	TRBV27	TRBJ2-5	TGTGCCAGCAGTTTAGGCCCTCCGGGACTAGGAGAGACCCAGTACTTC	CASSLGPPGLGETQYF
-	-	TRBV18	TRBJ2-2	TGTGCCAGCTCACCACCGGAGGTGGTTTGGGAGCTGTTTTTT	CASSPPEVVWELFF
-	-	TRBV19	TRBJ2-7	TGTGCCAGTACCACCCCCGACAGCTACGAGCAGTACTTC	CASTTPDSYEQYF
-	-	TRBV5-5	TRBJ1-5	TGTGCCAGCAGCTTGGCGGGATTAGCCCAGCATTTT	CASSLAGLAQHF
-	-	TRBV4-1	TRBJ2-7	TGCGCCAGCAGCCAAGGGACCCAAGTCTCCTACGAGCAGTACTTC	CASSQGTQVSYEQYF
TRBD1	-	TRBV29-1	TRBJ1-2	TGCAGCGTGGACGGACAGGGAAGGGAGGGCTACACCTTC	CSVDGQGREGYTF
-	many	TRBV5-1	TRBJ2-7	TGCGCCAGCAGCTTGGAATGGGCAGGGGACTACGAGCAGTACTTC	CASSLEWAGDYEQYF
TRBD2	-	TRBV5-1	TRBJ2-5	TGCGCCAGCAACTATTTAGCGGGGCCACAAGAGACCCAGTACTTC	CASNYLAGPQETQYF
-	few	TRBV3-1	TRBJ1-1	TGTGCCAGCAGCCAATCGACTATGAACACTGAAGCTTTCTTT	CASSQSTMNTEAFF
TRBD1	-	TRBV5-1	TRBJ2-7	TGCGCCAGCAGCTTGGGAGAGGGGGACAGGGAGGCCTACGAGCAGTACTTC	CASSLGEGDREAYEQYF
TRBD2	-	TRBV27	TRBJ2-3	TGTGCCAGCAGTCCTAGCGGGGGACCCCAGTATTTT	CASSPSGGPQYF
-	-	TRBV27	TRBJ1-3	TGTGCCAGCAGGCCCCAGAGCTCTGGAAACACCATATATTTT	CASRPQSSGNTIYF
-	-	TRBV14	TRBJ2-2	TGTGCCAGCAGCCAGGGGCGTCTCGGGGAGCTGTTTTTT	CASSQGRLGELFF
-	few	TRBV28	TRBJ1-1	TGTGCCAGCAGTTTGCGGGGGGCAGACACTGAAGCTTTCTTT	CASSLRGADTEAFF
-	few	TRBV27	TRBJ2-2	TGTGCCAGCAGTTTAGGAACGGGGGAGGTCGCGTGGGAGCTGTTTTTT	CASSLGTGEVAWELFF
-	-	TRBV2	TRBJ2-1	TGTGCCAGCAGAAACGGGGGAGGAGGTTGGGACAATGAGCAGTTCTTC	CASRNGGGGWDNEQFF
-	few	TRBV5-1	TRBJ1-1	TGCGCCAGCAGCTTGGGGGTTTGGCTCCCGAACACTGAAGCTTTCTTT	CASSLGVWLPNTEAFF
TRBD2	-	TRBV4-1	TRBJ2-2	TGCGCCAGCAGCCAAGACGTTGCGGGAGGGGTGACGGGCGGGGAGCTGTTTTTT	CASSQDVAGGVTGGELFF
-	many	TRBV29-1	TRBJ2-1	TGCAGCGTGGAAGACAGTGAGCAGTTCTTC	CSVEDSEQFF
TRBD1	few	TRBV13	TRBJ1-2	TGTGCCAGCAGCTTAGGCAGGGGGTTGAATGGCTACACCTTC	CASSLGRGLNGYTF
-	-	TRBV7-8	TRBJ2-1	TGTGCCAGCAGCCTCCCCCCTAGCGAAGCAAACAATGAGCAGTTCTTC	CASSLPPSEANNEQFF